The 7 T cell receptor beta chains below come from one sample, sequenced in a study of T cells in localized non-small cell lung cancer. Only in-frame clones appear in the TCRdb table, and some are missing; sequencing was by immunoSEQ multiplex PCR. The sample has about 15,000 clones; around 87% are singletons. The source material was peripheral blood mononuclear cells, sampled before any cancer treatment. The receptors were gathered from a woman aged 35 to 70 with stage III lung adenocarcinoma.

The chain has TRBV19 and TRBJ2-5; TRBD2 is a possible D gene (5 bases). Germline assignment: CDR1 LNHDA and CDR2 SQIVND (reference sequence). CDR3 length: 15 amino acids. Trimming removed 4 bases at V and 4 bases at J, with 16 bases between. This chain's CDR3 is CASSTGKLRGETQYF. The CDR3 bases are TGTGCCAGTAGTACAGGCAAGTTACGGGGAGAGACCCAGTACTTC.

The J gene is TRBJ1-2, the V gene TRBV5-1; D is perhaps TRBD1 (6 bases). Germline V gene lookup returns CDR1 SGHRS and CDR2 YFSETQ. The germline V and J ends were trimmed by 0 bases and 6 bases, with 12 bases remaining between them. This CDR3 comprises 14 residues. CDR3 nucleotides: TGCGCCAGCAGCTTGGGGGACATCCAACATGGCTACACCTTC. Its translation is CASSLGDIQHGYTF.

The chain is built from TRBV5-4 and TRBJ1-1; D not resolved. Trimming stripped 3 bases from V and 5 bases from J, with 14 bases between. Germline V gene lookup returns CDR1 SGHNT and CDR2 YYREEE (reference sequence). The CDR3 totals 14 residues. CDR3 in amino acids: CASSSGSAGTEAFF. The CDR3 region has the DNA TGTGCCAGCAGCTCCGGGTCCGCTGGGACTGAAGCTTTCTTT.

This clone has a single count. This chain links TRBV7-6 with TRBJ1-2; 9 nucleotides match TRBD1. With V trimmed by 5 bases and J by 1 base, 5 bases remained unmatched. The CDR3 runs 15 residues. Germline CDR1 is SGHVS and CDR2 is FNYEAQ. CDR3 DNA: TGTGCCAGCAGCCCCTGGGACAGGGATAACTATGGCTACACCTTC. The encoded protein is CASSPWDRDNYGYTF.

The V and J genes are TRBV7-2 and TRBJ2-3, with D perhaps TRBD2 (6 bases). CDR3 size: 14 residues. From germline, CDR1 is SGHTA and CDR2 FQGNSA. V was trimmed by 1 base and J by 3 bases, leaving 8 bases between them. Here the CDR3 DNA reads TGTGCCAGCAGCTTAGATCGGGGGACAGATACGCAGTATTTT. Encoded protein: CASSLDRGTDTQYF.

The chain employs TRBV4-3 and TRBJ1-3, with no clear D. The V gene lost 4 bases and the J gene lost 1 base, with 8 bases spanning the gap. CDR1 and CDR2 from the germline V gene are LGHNA and YSLEER. This CDR3 comprises 14 residues. The CDR3 loop reads CASSPKRSGNTIYF. In DNA, the CDR3 is TGCGCCAGCAGCCCCAAAAGATCTGGAAACACCATATATTTT.

J is TRBJ2-1 and V is TRBV14; 7 bases map to TRBD2. Looked up from germline, CDR1 is SGHDN and CDR2 is FVKESK. V dropped 4 bases and J dropped 7; count of bases not matched to a gene: 4. This CDR3 comprises 13 residues. Written as DNA, the CDR3 is TGTGCCAGCAGCCCCCATAGCGGGAATGAGCAGTTCTTC. Translating it yields CASSPHSGNEQFF.